A single sample is the source of the 30 T cell receptor beta chains below, sequenced in a study of blood T cell repertoires in COVID-19. Method: immunoSEQ multiplex PCR; TCRdb's copy keeps in-frame clones and lacks some. The table shows roughly 180,000 clones, with approximately 80% occurring only once. The sequencing input was PBMCs or T cells enriched from blood (not recorded which). The receptors shown here come from a man in his sixties who had been exposed to COVID-19.

The chain links TRBV6-5 to TRBJ1-2; D is undetermined. This CDR3 has 13 amino acids. Per the germline V gene, CDR1 is MNHEY and CDR2 is SVGAGI. V shed 6 bases and J shed 4 bases, with 12 bases lying between them. The CDR3 is CASSPGGGYGYTF. The DNA of the CDR3 is TGTGCCAGCAGCCCCGGCGGAGGCTATGGCTACACCTTC.

There are a few counts of this clone. The chain employs TRBV10-2 and TRBJ1-2; D uncertain. Germline V gene sequence: CDR1 WSHSY, CDR2 SAAADI. The CDR3 consists of 12 residues. V was trimmed by 3 bases and J by 3 bases, leaving 5 bases between them. CDR3 in amino acids: CASSDGYYGYTF. In DNA form, the CDR3 reads TGCGCCAGCAGTGATGGCTACTATGGCTACACCTTC.

V is TRBV6-6 and J is TRBJ2-1; 7 bases map to TRBD1. Germline CDR1 is MNHNY and CDR2 is SVGAGI (reference sequence). The junction had 15 bases not matched to a gene; V was cut back by 5 bases and J by 2 bases. This CDR3 contains 18 residues. The CDR3 region has the DNA TGTGCCAGCAGTCCGACGACAGGCAGGGGGAACGCCTACAATGAGCAGTTCTTC. Translation: CASSPTTGRGNAYNEQFF.

This clone was counted a few times. The V gene is TRBV24-1, the J gene TRBJ2-2; no firm D call. Germline CDR1 reads KGHDR; CDR2 reads SFDVKD. Trimming stripped 9 bases from V and 1 base from J, with 14 bases between. This CDR3 comprises 15 residues. This CDR3 reads CATSARVMNTGELFF. The CDR3 nucleotides read TGTGCCACCTCAGCCCGGGTGATGAACACCGGGGAGCTGTTTTTT.

J is TRBJ1-2 and V is TRBV6-5, with 10 positions matching TRBD1. Germline V gives CDR1 MNHEY, CDR2 SVGAGI. Germline trimming cut 6 bases from V and 6 bases from J; bases unmatched to any gene: 7. This CDR3 contains 14 residues. The CDR3 sequence is CASRMTGGWDGYTF. CDR3 nucleotides: TGTGCCAGCAGGATGACAGGGGGCTGGGATGGCTACACCTTC.

The chain joins TRBV2 to TRBJ1-5, with D perhaps matching TRBD1 (6 bases). CDR3 length: 15 residues. V was cut by 1 base and J by 6 bases, with 13 bases left in between. Germline loops: CDR1 SNHLY, CDR2 FYNNEI. CDR3 DNA: TGTGCCAGCAGTGAAGATTTGGGGGCGCGTCAGCCCCAGCATTTT. It codes for CASSEDLGARQPQHF.

The chain carries TRBV5-1 and TRBJ2-3; D unclear. The CDR3 has 14 amino acids. Germline V gene sequence: CDR1 SGHRS, CDR2 YFSETQ. V was shortened by 0 bases and J by 4 bases, with 9 bases between the two germline ends. Here the CDR3 reads CASSLAHRSDTQYF. CDR3 bases: TGCGCCAGCAGCTTGGCCCACAGATCAGATACGCAGTATTTT.

J is TRBJ2-7 and V is TRBV7-2, with 16 bases that match TRBD2. The trim removed 4 bases at V and 7 bases at J, leaving 13 bases unmatched. The length of the CDR3 is 18 residues. Germline assignment: CDR1 SGHTA and CDR2 FQGNSA. The CDR3 nucleotides read TGTGCCAGCAGCTCCAAACCGGGACTAGCGGGAGGGCCACGGGAGCAGTACTTC. Protein product: CASSSKPGLAGGPREQYF.

The J gene is TRBJ1-5, the V gene TRBV23-1; D uncertain. TRBV23-1 is flagged as an ORF with uncertain function. V gave up 4 bases and J gave up 0 bases, with 10 bases separating them. CDR3 length: 15 residues. In nucleotides, the CDR3 is TGCGCCAGCAGTCGGCGGAAGTATAGCAATCAGCCCCAGCATTTT. Protein sequence: CASSRRKYSNQPQHF.

V gene TRBV19 combines with J gene TRBJ2-4; D gene unclear. The V end was cut by 10 bases, the J end by 10 bases, with 23 bases between. This CDR3 is 14 amino acids long. Per germline, CDR1 LNHDA and CDR2 SQIVND (reference sequence). Here the CDR3 reads CATSVSRDTRIQYF. The CDR3 DNA reads as TGTGCCACTTCGGTATCCCGTGACACTCGGATTCAGTACTTC.

The rearrangement uses TRBV6-5 and TRBJ1-2, with D possibly being TRBD1 (5 bases). Germline CDR1 reads MNHEY; CDR2 reads SVGAGI. CDR3 length equals 13 residues. Trimming took 7 bases from V and 1 from J, leaving 10 bases between them. CDR3 sequence: CASKSDSNYGYTF. The CDR3 DNA follows: TGTGCCAGCAAATCCGACAGTAACTATGGCTACACCTTC.

The chain uses TRBV19 and TRBJ1-1; 7 bases line up with TRBD1. Germline V CDR1 and CDR2: LNHDA, SQIVND (reference sequence). J gave up 3 bases and V 6 bases, and 13 bases lay outside the gene matches. The CDR3 is 16 residues long. CDR3 amino acids: CASSGPGQMGYTEAFF. In DNA form, the CDR3 reads TGTGCCAGTAGCGGACCGGGACAGATGGGGTACACTGAAGCTTTCTTT. Full variable domain (outside the CDR3, taken from reference TRBV19 and TRBJ1-1): DGGITQSPKYLFRKEGQNVTLSCEQNLNHDAMYWYRQDPGQGLRLIYYSQIVNDFQKGDIAEGYSVSREKKESFPLTVTSAQKNPTAFYLCASSGPGQMGYTEAFFGQGTRLTVV.

The rearrangement links TRBV2 to TRBJ1-2; D perhaps matches TRBD1 (6 bases). Trimming removed 8 bases from V and 14 bases from J, with 15 bases in between. The germline gives CDR1 SNHLY, CDR2 FYNNEI. The CDR3 length is 10 residues. The CDR3 coding sequence is TGTGCCAGCGGAGGACAGACGAAAACCTTC. It encodes CASGGQTKTF.

This chain connects TRBV14 to TRBJ2-3; 10 bases align to TRBD2. V lost 1 base, J lost 4 bases, and 5 bases stayed unmatched. From germline, CDR1 is SGHDN and CDR2 FVKESK. The CDR3 extends over 16 amino acids. The CDR3 DNA reads as TGTGCCAGCAGCCAAGTTCGACTAGCGGGTGCAGATACGCAGTATTTT. Its protein is CASSQVRLAGADTQYF.

The chain links TRBV21-1 to TRBJ2-7; the D call TRBD2 from the table was never checked on the DNA. TRBV21-1 is a pseudogene locus. The CDR3 extends over 19 amino acids. CDR3 in amino acids: CASSKGIAGPGALTYEQYF. The DNA of the CDR3 is TGTGCCAGCAGCAAAGGTATAGCGGGTCCCGGCGCCCTTACCTACGAGCAGTACTTC.

This clone turned up a few times. The rearrangement joins TRBV7-2 to TRBJ2-7, with 7 bases that match TRBD2. Germline-derived CDR1 and CDR2 are SGHTA and FQGNSA. The CDR3 is 14 residues long. V dropped 3 bases and J dropped 2; count of bases not matched to a gene: 4. The CDR3: CASSLTSSAYEQYF. The CDR3 coding sequence is TGTGCCAGCAGCTTGACTAGCAGCGCCTACGAGCAGTACTTC.

The chain carries TRBV2 and TRBJ2-3; 12 bases are a match to TRBD2. CDR3 length: 14 amino acids. Germline loops: CDR1 SNHLY, CDR2 FYNNEI. The trim removed 6 bases at V and 4 bases at J, leaving 2 bases unmatched. CDR3 sequence reads: CASRWTSGADTQYF. The CDR3 region has the DNA TGTGCCAGCAGGTGGACTAGCGGGGCAGATACGCAGTATTTT. Full variable domain (rest looked up from reference TRBV2 and TRBJ2-3): EPEVTQTPSHQVTQMGQEVILRCVPISNHLYFYWYRQILGQKVEFLVSFYNNEISEKSEIFDDQFSVERPDGSNFTLKIRSTKLEDSAMYFCASRWTSGADTQYFGPGTRLTVL.

The chain combines TRBV12-3 or TRBV12-4 with TRBJ2-3; D unresolved. V was trimmed by 6 bases and J by 4 bases, leaving 8 bases between them. CDR3 length: 12 amino acids. The CDR3 reads CASRLNADTQYF. For the CDR3, the DNA is TGTGCCAGCAGACTCAATGCAGATACGCAGTATTTT.

The CDR3: CASSSADRGRGKLFF. For the CDR3, the DNA is TGTGCCAGCAGCTCTGCGGACAGGGGGCGTGGAAAACTGTTTTTT. The chain joins TRBV5-6 to TRBJ1-4; TRBD1 matches 11 bases. Germline values: CDR1 SGHDT, CDR2 YYEEEE. The CDR3 extends over 15 amino acids. J was trimmed by 10 bases and V by 3 bases; bases with no gene match: 8.

The rearrangement uses TRBV15 and TRBJ1-5; no clear D. The CDR3 extends over 15 amino acids. Germline V gene lookup returns CDR1 LNHNV and CDR2 YYDKDF (reference sequence). The V end was cut by 4 bases, the J end by 2 bases, with 12 bases between. Written as DNA, the CDR3 is TGTGCCACCAGCACCAACGGCGGTGGCAATCAGCCCCAGCATTTT. Its translation is CATSTNGGGNQPQHF.

The V call is TRBV19, the J call TRBJ2-5, with D hard to call. Germline V CDR1 and CDR2: LNHDA, SQIVND (reference sequence). The V gene lost 5 bases and the J gene lost 5 bases, with 12 bases spanning the gap. CDR3 length: 13 residues. CDR3 amino acids: CASSVGPRETQYF. CDR3 DNA: TGTGCCAGTAGTGTTGGGCCTCGGGAGACCCAGTACTTC.

The chain has TRBV27 and TRBJ2-1; 9 bases align to TRBD1. J lost 6 bases, V lost 2 bases, and 8 bases had no gene match. CDR1 is MNHEY and CDR2 is SMNVEV in the germline V gene (reference sequence). The length of the CDR3 is 16 residues. CDR3: CASSLGGTGFGNEQFF. The CDR3 DNA reads TGTGCCAGCAGTTTAGGCGGGACAGGGTTTGGCAATGAGCAGTTCTTC.

The chain recombines TRBV30 with TRBJ2-1; 10 bases align to TRBD2. CDR1 is GTSNPN, CDR2 SVGIG, per germline (reference sequence). There are 17 residues in the CDR3. With 8 bases clipped from V and 2 bases from J, the junction kept 15 bases outside the gene matches. The chain's CDR3 is CAQASGRASNAYNEQFF. The CDR3 coding sequence is TGTGCCCAAGCCAGCGGGAGGGCCTCTAACGCCTACAATGAGCAGTTCTTC.

The genes are TRBV6-5 and TRBJ1-2; no clear D gene. From germline, CDR1 is MNHEY and CDR2 SVGAGI. V dropped 8 bases and J dropped 8 bases, with 18 bases sitting between them. This CDR3 comprises 13 residues. For the CDR3, the DNA is TGTGCCAGCTCGCAGCCCGGGTTGGTGGGCTACACCTTC. Residues: CASSQPGLVGYTF.

The chain uses TRBV7-8 and TRBJ1-2; 9 nucleotides align to TRBD1. Trimming removed 5 bases from V and 2 bases from J; junction bases left unmatched: 9. Per germline, CDR1 SGHVS and CDR2 FQNEAQ. The CDR3 has 16 amino acids. CDR3 sequence (DNA): TGTGCCAGCAGCCCCGGGAGGGACAGGGTGAACTATGGCTACACCTTC. It specifies CASSPGRDRVNYGYTF.

This chain connects TRBV7-3 to TRBJ2-7; the D gene is possibly TRBD1 (5 bases). Trimming cost V 5 bases and J 7 bases, with 21 bases left between them. The CDR3 loop spans 15 amino acids. Germline V gene data show CDR1 as SGHTA and CDR2 as FQGTGA. CDR3 residues: CASSTNGGRVGEQYF. CDR3 DNA: TGTGCCAGCAGCACAAATGGTGGCAGGGTGGGTGAGCAGTACTTC.

The chain joins TRBV2 to TRBJ1-1; no clear D. Germline CDR1 is SNHLY and CDR2 is FYNNEI. The CDR3 has 14 residues. Trimming shortened V by 2 bases and J by 2 bases, and 9 bases separated the two germline ends. The CDR3 DNA sequence: TGTGCCAGCAGTGAATCATCAGGCAACACTGAAGCTTTCTTT. This translates into CASSESSGNTEAFF.

The chain has TRBV7-3 and TRBJ1-6; D gene ambiguous. V was trimmed by 4 bases and J by 10 bases, leaving 14 bases between them. Germline assignment: CDR1 SGHTA and CDR2 FQGTGA. The CDR3 has 14 amino acids. This CDR3 reads CASSSGVGVSPLHF. The CDR3 DNA follows: TGTGCCAGCAGCTCCGGGGTGGGAGTCTCACCCCTCCACTTT.

The gene calls are TRBV7-3 and TRBJ2-1, with D possibly being TRBD1 (5 bases). Germline loops: CDR1 SGHTA, CDR2 FQGTGA. The CDR3 consists of 13 residues. Trimming took off 5 bases at V and 9 bases at J, with 14 bases between the two ends. CDR3 protein: CASSQHRQGEQFF. CDR3 in DNA: TGTGCCAGCAGCCAACACCGGCAGGGTGAGCAGTTCTTC.

The CDR3 protein is CASSLGKQGLTSYEQYF. Written as DNA, the CDR3 is TGTGCCAGCAGCTTGGGTAAACAGGGGCTCACCTCCTACGAGCAGTACTTC. The rearrangement uses TRBV5-6 and TRBJ2-7, with TRBD1 matching over 7 bases. This CDR3 spans 17 amino acids. Germline loops: CDR1 SGHDT, CDR2 YYEEEE. V trimming: 0 bases; J trimming: 0 bases; junction bases outside the gene matches: 9.